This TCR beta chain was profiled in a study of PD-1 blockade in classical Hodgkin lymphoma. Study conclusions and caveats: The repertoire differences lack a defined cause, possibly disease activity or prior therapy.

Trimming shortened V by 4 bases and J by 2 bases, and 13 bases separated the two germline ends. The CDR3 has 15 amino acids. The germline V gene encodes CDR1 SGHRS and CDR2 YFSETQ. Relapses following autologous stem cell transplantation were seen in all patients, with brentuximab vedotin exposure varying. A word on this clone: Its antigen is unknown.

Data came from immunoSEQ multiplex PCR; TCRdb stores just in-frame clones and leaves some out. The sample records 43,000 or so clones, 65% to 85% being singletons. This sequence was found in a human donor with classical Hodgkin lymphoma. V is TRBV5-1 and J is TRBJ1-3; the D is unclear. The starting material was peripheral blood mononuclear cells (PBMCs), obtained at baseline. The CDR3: CASSQDRPAGNTIYF. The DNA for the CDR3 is TGCGCCAGCAGCCAGGACCGTCCAGCTGGAAACACCATATATTTT.